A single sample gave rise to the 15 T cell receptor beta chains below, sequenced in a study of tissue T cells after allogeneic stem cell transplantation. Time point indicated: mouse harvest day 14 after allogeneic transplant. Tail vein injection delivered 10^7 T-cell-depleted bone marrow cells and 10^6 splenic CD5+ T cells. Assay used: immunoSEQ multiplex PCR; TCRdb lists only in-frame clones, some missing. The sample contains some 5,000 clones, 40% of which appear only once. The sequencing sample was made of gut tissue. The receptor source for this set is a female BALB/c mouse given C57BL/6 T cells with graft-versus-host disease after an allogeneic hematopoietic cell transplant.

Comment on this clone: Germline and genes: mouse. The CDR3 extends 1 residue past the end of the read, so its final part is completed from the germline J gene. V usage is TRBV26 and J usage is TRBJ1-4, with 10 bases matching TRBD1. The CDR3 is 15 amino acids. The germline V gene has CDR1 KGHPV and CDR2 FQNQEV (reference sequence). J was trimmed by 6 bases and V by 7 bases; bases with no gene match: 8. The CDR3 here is CASTSGTGEYERLFF. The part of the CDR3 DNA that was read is TGTGCCAGCACCTCCGGGACAGGGGAGTACGAAAGATTATTT.

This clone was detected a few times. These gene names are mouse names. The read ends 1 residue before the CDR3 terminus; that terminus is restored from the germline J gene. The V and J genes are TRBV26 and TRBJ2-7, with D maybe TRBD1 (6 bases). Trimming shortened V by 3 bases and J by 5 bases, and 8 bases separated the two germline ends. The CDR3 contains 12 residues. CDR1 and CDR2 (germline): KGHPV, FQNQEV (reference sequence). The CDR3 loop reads CASSLHRDEQYF. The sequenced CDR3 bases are TGTGCCAGCAGTCTACACAGGGATGAACAGTAC.

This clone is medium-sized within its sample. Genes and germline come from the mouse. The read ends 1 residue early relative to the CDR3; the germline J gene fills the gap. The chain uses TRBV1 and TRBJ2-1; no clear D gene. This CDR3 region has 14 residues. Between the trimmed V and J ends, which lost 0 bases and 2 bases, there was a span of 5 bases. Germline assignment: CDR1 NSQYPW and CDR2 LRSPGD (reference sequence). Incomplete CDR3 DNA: TGCACCTGCAGTGCAGAGGGGTACTATGCTGAGCAGTTC. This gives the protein CTCSAEGYYAEQF. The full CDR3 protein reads CTCSAEGYYAEQFF.

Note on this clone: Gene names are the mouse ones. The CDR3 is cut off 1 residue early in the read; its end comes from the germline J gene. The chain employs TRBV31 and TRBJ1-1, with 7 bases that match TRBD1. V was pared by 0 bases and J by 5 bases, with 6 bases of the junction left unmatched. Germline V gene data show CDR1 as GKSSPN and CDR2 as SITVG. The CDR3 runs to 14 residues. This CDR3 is CAWSLEGARTEVFF. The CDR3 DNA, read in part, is TGTGCCTGGAGTCTAGAGGGGGCGAGGACAGAAGTCTTC. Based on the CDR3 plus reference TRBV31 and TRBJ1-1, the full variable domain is AQTIHQWPVAEIKAVGSPLSLGCTIKGKSSPNLYWYWQATGGTLQQLFYSITVGQVESVVQLNLSASRPKDDQFILSTEKLLLSHSGFYLCAWSLEGARTEVFFGKGTRLTVV.

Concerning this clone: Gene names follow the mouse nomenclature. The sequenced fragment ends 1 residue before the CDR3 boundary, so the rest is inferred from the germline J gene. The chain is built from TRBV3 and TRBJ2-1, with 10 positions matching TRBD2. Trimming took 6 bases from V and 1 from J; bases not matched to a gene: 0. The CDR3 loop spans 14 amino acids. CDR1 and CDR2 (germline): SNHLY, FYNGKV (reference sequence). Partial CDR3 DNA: TGTGCCAGCAGGACTGGGGGGAACTATGCTGAGCAGTTC. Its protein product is CASRTGGNYAEQF. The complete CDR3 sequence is CASRTGGNYAEQFF.

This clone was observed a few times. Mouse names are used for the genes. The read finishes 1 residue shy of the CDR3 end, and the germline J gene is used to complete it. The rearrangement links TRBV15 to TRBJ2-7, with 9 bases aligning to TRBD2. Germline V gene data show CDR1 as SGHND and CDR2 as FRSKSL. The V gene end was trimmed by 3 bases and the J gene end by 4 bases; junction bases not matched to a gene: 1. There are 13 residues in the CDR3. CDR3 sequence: CASSFGGAYEQYF. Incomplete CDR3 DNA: TGTGCCAGCAGTTTTGGGGGGGCATATGAACAGTAC. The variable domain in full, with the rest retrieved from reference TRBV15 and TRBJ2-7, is DAGVTQTPRHEVAEKGQTIILKCEPVSGHNDLFWYRQTKIQGLELLSYFRSKSLMEDGGAFKDRFKAEMLNSSFSTLKIQPTEPKDSAVYLCASSFGGAYEQYFGPGTRLTVL.

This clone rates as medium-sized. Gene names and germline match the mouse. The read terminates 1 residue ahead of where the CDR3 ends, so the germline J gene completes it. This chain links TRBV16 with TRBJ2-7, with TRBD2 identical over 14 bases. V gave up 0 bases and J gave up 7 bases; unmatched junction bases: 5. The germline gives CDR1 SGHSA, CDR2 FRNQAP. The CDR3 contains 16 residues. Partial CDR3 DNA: TGTGCAAGCAGCTTAGATAGGGGACTGGGGGGGCGAGAACAGTAC. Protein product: CASSLDRGLGGREQY. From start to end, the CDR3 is CASSLDRGLGGREQYF.

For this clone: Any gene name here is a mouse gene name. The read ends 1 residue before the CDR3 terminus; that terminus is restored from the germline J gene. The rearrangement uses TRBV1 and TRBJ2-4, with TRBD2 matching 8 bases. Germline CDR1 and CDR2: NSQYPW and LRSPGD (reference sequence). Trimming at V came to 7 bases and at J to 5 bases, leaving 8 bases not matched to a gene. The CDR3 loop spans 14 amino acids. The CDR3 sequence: CTCNLGGNINTLYF. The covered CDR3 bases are TGCACCTGCAACCTGGGGGGCAATATAAACACCTTGTAC. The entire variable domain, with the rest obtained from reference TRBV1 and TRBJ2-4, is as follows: VTLLEQNPRWRLVPRGQAVNLRCILKNSQYPWMSWYQQDLQKQLQWLFTLRSPGDKEVKSLPGADYLATRVTDTELRLQVANMSQGRTLYCTCNLGGNINTLYFGAGTRLSVL.

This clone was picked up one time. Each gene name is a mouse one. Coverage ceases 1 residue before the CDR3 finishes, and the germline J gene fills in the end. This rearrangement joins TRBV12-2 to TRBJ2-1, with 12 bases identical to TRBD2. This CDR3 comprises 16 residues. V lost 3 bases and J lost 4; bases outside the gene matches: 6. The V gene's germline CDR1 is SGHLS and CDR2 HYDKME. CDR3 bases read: TGTGCCAGCTCTGCGGGACTGGGGGGCCCTTATGCTGAGCAGTTC. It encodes CASSAGLGGPYAEQF. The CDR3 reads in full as CASSAGLGGPYAEQFF.

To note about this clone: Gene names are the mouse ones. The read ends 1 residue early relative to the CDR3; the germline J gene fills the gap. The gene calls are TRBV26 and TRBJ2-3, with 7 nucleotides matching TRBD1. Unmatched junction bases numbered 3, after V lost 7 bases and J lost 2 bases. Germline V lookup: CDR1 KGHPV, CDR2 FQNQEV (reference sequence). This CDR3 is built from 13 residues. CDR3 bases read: TGTGCCAGCATACAGGGGATTGCAGAAACGCTGTAT. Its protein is CASIQGIAETLY. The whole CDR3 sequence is CASIQGIAETLYF.

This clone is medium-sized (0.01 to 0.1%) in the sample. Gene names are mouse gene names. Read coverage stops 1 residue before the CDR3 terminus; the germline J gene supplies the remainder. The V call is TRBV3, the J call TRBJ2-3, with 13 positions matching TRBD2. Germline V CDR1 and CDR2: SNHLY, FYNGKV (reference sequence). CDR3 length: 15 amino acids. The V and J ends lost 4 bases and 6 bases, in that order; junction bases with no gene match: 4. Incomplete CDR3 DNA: TGTGCCAGCAGCTCCCGGACTGGGGGGGCGGAAACGCTGTAT. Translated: CASSSRTGGAETLY. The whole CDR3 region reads CASSSRTGGAETLYF.

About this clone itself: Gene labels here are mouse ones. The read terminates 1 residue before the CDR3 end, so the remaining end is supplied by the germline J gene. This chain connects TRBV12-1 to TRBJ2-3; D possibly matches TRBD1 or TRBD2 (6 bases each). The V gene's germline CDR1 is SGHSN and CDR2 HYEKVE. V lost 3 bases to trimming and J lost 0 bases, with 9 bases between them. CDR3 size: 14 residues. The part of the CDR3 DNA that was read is TGTGCCAGCTCTTGGGGGCCTAGTGCAGAAACGCTGTAT. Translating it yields CASSWGPSAETLY. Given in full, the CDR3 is CASSWGPSAETLYF.

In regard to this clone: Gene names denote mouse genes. CDR3 bases read: TGTGCCAGCAGGACCGGGACAGGGAAAAACTCCGACTACACC. It translates to CASRTGTGKNSDYT. The entire CDR3 is CASRTGTGKNSDYTF. This sequence joins TRBV19 and TRBJ1-2, with 9 bases identical to TRBD1. The CDR3 end lies 1 residue beyond the end of the read and is filled in from the germline J gene. V dropped 5 bases and J dropped 1; count of bases not matched to a gene: 6. CDR3 length: 15 amino acids. In germline, CDR1 is FNHDT, CDR2 SITEND (reference sequence). Together with reference TRBV19 and TRBJ1-2, the CDR3 gives the full variable domain: GGIITQTPKFLIGQEGQKLTLKCQQNFNHDTMYWYRQDSGKGLRLIYYSITENDLQKGDLSEGYDASREKKSSFSLTVTSAQKNEMAVFLCASRTGTGKNSDYTFGSGTRLLVI.

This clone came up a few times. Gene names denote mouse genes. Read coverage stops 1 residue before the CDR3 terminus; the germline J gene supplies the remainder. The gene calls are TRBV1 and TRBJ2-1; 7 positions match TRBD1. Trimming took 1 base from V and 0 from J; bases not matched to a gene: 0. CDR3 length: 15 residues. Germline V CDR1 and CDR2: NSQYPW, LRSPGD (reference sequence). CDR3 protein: CTCSAGQGNYAEQFF. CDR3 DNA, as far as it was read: TGCACCTGCAGTGCAGGACAGGGTAACTATGCTGAGCAGTTC.

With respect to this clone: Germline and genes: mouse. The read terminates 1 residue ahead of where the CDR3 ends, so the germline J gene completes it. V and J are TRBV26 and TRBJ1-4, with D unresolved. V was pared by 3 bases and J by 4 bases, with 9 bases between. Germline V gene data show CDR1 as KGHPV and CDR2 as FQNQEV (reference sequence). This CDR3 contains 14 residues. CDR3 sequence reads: CASSLLGNNERLFF. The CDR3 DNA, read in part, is TGTGCCAGCAGTCTATTAGGCAACAACGAAAGATTATTT.